Listed below are T cell receptor beta chains from one sample, sequenced in a study of cytomegalovirus exposure and HLA in healthy donors. The protocol was immunoSEQ multiplex PCR, while the TCRdb copy is restricted to in-frame clones and leaves out a portion. The data hold approximately 120,000 clones, with roughly 76% observed a single time. Sample: PBMCs. The source of these receptors is a woman aged 35 to 49 in good health and CMV-seropositive. The CDR3 runs from the conserved cysteine through the conserved F or W. Each record gives: CDR3 DNA, CDR3 protein, clone size, D gene, J gene, V gene. A D gene is named only where the DNA matches it firmly. Clone size appears in some rows only: once, few, many, or a class for an expanded clone.

TGCGCCAGCAGCTGGTCTGGGACAGGGGGAAACACCATATATTTT | CASSWSGTGGNTIYF | . | TRBD1 | TRBJ1-3 | TRBV5-1
TGTGCCAGCAGCTTCAGGCAGGCAAACACTGAAGCTTTCTTT | CASSFRQANTEAFF | . | . | TRBJ1-1 | TRBV7-9
TGTGCCAGCAGTGAAAGTCTGGGACTAGAACTGTTTTTT | CASSESLGLELFF | . | . | TRBJ1-4 | TRBV6-5
TGTGCCAGCAGTGAAGGGGGTTCGGGAGGCAATCAGCCCCAGCATTTT | CASSEGGSGGNQPQHF | . | . | TRBJ1-5 | TRBV6-1
TGTGCCAGCAGCGTAGATGAGGGTGGTAGGTCACCCCTCCACTTT | CASSVDEGGRSPLHF | few | . | TRBJ1-6 | TRBV9
TGCGCCAGCAGCTTGGCAACCAGGGAGGGTGAAAAACTGTTTTTT | CASSLATREGEKLFF | . | . | TRBJ1-4 | TRBV5-1
TGTGCCAGCAGCGTAGACAGGGGGCGGGACACTGAAGCTTTCTTT | CASSVDRGRDTEAFF | few | TRBD1 | TRBJ1-1 | TRBV6-6
TGTGCCAGCAGCTTAGGGGGGGTGACTAATGAAAAACTGTTTTTT | CASSLGGVTNEKLFF | . | . | TRBJ1-4 | TRBV11-2
TGTGCCAGCAATTCCGCGGGGGTCGGCTACACCTTC | CASNSAGVGYTF | . | . | TRBJ1-2 | TRBV6-5
TGTGCCAGCAGTGATTGGGGGGGGAACACTGAAGCTTTCTTT | CASSDWGGNTEAFF | . | . | TRBJ1-1 | TRBV6-1
TGCGCCAGCAGCTTTGACAGCCCGATCACTGAAGCTTTCTTT | CASSFDSPITEAFF | . | . | TRBJ1-1 | TRBV5-1
TGTGCCAGCAGTGACCGGACAGGGAATGAAAAACTGTTTTTT | CASSDRTGNEKLFF | . | TRBD1 | TRBJ1-4 | TRBV25-1
TGTGCCAGTAGTATGTCCTACAAGCGGGTCACAGATACGCAGTATTTT | CASSMSYKRVTDTQYF | . | . | TRBJ2-3 | TRBV19
TGTGCCAGCAGCTTCGGGACAGTTGATCAGCCCCAGCATTTT | CASSFGTVDQPQHF | . | TRBD1 | TRBJ1-5 | TRBV5-4
TGTGCCAGCAGCCGAAATAGCGGGGCGAACACCGGGGAGCTGTTTTTT | CASSRNSGANTGELFF | . | TRBD2 | TRBJ2-2 | TRBV6-4
TGTGCCAGCTCGAGGACAGGGGGCGAAGGCTACACCTTC | CASSRTGGEGYTF | few | TRBD1 | TRBJ1-2 | TRBV2
TGCGCCAGCAAATCAGACAGGGCCTATAATTCACCCCTCCACTTT | CASKSDRAYNSPLHF | . | TRBD1 | TRBJ1-6 | TRBV10-2
TGCGCCAGCATGGCGGGACAGGGGGCCCATACGCAGTATTTT | CASMAGQGAHTQYF | . | TRBD1 | TRBJ2-3 | TRBV10-1
TGCGCCAGCAGTGGCCCGGGTGGAGGGGACAGAGAAGCTTTCTTT | CASSGPGGGDREAFF | . | TRBD1 | TRBJ1-1 | TRBV10-1
TGCGCCAGCAGCTTGTCGTTGGGTAGCGGGGTTGAGCAGTTCTTC | CASSLSLGSGVEQFF | . | TRBD2 | TRBJ2-1 | TRBV5-1
TGTGCCAGCAGCTTAGCGGGGGGGCGAGGGACCCAGTACTTC | CASSLAGGRGTQYF | . | . | TRBJ2-5 | TRBV7-8
TGTGCCAGCAGAGGGACAGGGGATGGCTATGGCTACACCTTC | CASRGTGDGYGYTF | . | TRBD1 | TRBJ1-2 | TRBV6-5
TGTGCCTGGAGTCGACAGGGGGGCACTGAAGCTTTCTTT | CAWSRQGGTEAFF | . | TRBD1 | TRBJ1-1 | TRBV30
TGTGCCAGCAGTTTATCCAGTCTTCAGCCCCAGCATTTT | CASSLSSLQPQHF | . | . | TRBJ1-5 | TRBV6-5
TGTGCCAGCAGCTTGTGGACAGGTCTACAAGCTTTCTTT | CASSLWTGLQAFF | few | TRBD1 | TRBJ1-1 | TRBV7-9
TGCAGCGTTGTGCAGGGGGGCATGAACATTCAGTACTTC | CSVVQGGMNIQYF | . | . | TRBJ2-4 | TRBV29-1
TGTGCCAGCAGCTCCCGGGGGTCGAATTACGAGCAGTACTTC | CASSSRGSNYEQYF | . | . | TRBJ2-7 | TRBV6-5
TGCAGCGTTGAGGTCGCCAGGGAGGGCGAGCAGTACTTC | CSVEVAREGEQYF | once | TRBD2 | TRBJ2-7 | TRBV29-1
TGTGCCAGCAGCCAACAGGGGGGCTACACCTTC | CASSQQGGYTF | . | TRBD1 | TRBJ1-2 | TRBV7-9
TGTGCCAGCCGAACCCGGGACAGGGGAAAAGGAAATGAGGGCTACACCTTC | CASRTRDRGKGNEGYTF | . | . | TRBJ1-2 | TRBV21-1
TGTGCCAACAGTTACACAGGGAACACTGAAGCTTTCTTT | CANSYTGNTEAFF | . | . | TRBJ1-1 | TRBV6-6
TGTGCCAGCAGCCAGCTGGGACTAGCGGGGGGTTACGAGCAGTACTTC | CASSQLGLAGGYEQYF | . | TRBD2 | TRBJ2-7 | TRBV7-2
TGTGCCAGCAGTCCCGGACAGGGCCCCTACGAGCAGTACTTC | CASSPGQGPYEQYF | . | TRBD1 | TRBJ2-7 | TRBV28
TGTGCCAGCAGCTTACCCGAGTACACTGAAGCTTTCTTT | CASSLPEYTEAFF | . | . | TRBJ1-1 | TRBV7-8
TGTGCCAGCAGTTCCTCGTGGAGCATGAATGAGCAGTTCTTC | CASSSSWSMNEQFF | . | . | TRBJ2-1 | TRBV6-5
TGCAGCGTTCAAGAACAGGGGATTTACACTGAAGCTTTCTTT | CSVQEQGIYTEAFF | few | TRBD1 | TRBJ1-1 | TRBV29-1
TGTGCCAGCAGCTCCCTGGTGAGCCAACGGGGTGAAGCTTTCTTT | CASSSLVSQRGEAFF | . | . | TRBJ1-1 | TRBV11-2
TGTGCCAGCTCGCTGGACAGGAGCGGGGAGCTGTTTTTT | CASSLDRSGELFF | . | TRBD1 | TRBJ2-2 | TRBV18
TGCAGCGTCCGAAGGGGTAAGAACACTGAAGCTTTCTTT | CSVRRGKNTEAFF | . | . | TRBJ1-1 | TRBV29-1
TGCGCCAGCAGTGAGTCAGGGGCTCAGCCCCAGCATTTT | CASSESGAQPQHF | . | . | TRBJ1-5 | TRBV10-1
TGCGCCAGCAGCTCGGGACTAGCGGGGAGGGAGACCCAGTACTTC | CASSSGLAGRETQYF | . | TRBD2 | TRBJ2-5 | TRBV5-1
TGTGCCAGCAGCTTAGCGGCGGGGCTTGGTTCACCCCTCCACTTT | CASSLAAGLGSPLHF | once | . | TRBJ1-6 | TRBV7-2
TGTGCCAGCAGTTACTCGTCTTCCAGGGCCTACGAGCAGTACTTC | CASSYSSSRAYEQYF | few | . | TRBJ2-7 | TRBV6-6
TGCGCCAGCAGCTCCGGGGTCTCACCTAGTGAACCCCTCCACTTT | CASSSGVSPSEPLHF | once | . | TRBJ1-6 | TRBV5-1
TGTGCCAGCACTACCTGGAAGGGGGCTGGTGGAAACACCATATATTTT | CASTTWKGAGGNTIYF | . | TRBD1 | TRBJ1-3 | TRBV27
TGTGCCAGCAAGACGGACAGAAACAATGAGCAGTTCTTC | CASKTDRNNEQFF | few | . | TRBJ2-1 | TRBV2
TGTGCCAGCTCAGCAATTGCCGGGACAGGGTACACCGGGGAGCTGTTTTTT | CASSAIAGTGYTGELFF | . | TRBD1 | TRBJ2-2 | TRBV18
TGTGCCAGCAACAGCATCCTTCGACAAGCCTCCTACGAGCAGTACTTC | CASNSILRQASYEQYF | . | . | TRBJ2-7 | TRBV5-6
TGCGCCAGCAGCCCCACAGCTGGGGCTAAAGAGACCCAGTACTTC | CASSPTAGAKETQYF | few | . | TRBJ2-5 | TRBV5-1
TGCGCCAGCAGCTTGGCACAGCCCCCGGGGGAGCAGTACTTC | CASSLAQPPGEQYF | . | . | TRBJ2-7 | TRBV5-1
TGTGCCAGTAACGACAGGGCTCGGACCGGGGAGCTGTTTTTT | CASNDRARTGELFF | . | TRBD1 | TRBJ2-2 | TRBV2
TGCGCCAGCAGCCACGGGTCGGGGGGATCTCGGTCCTTTAGCAATCAGCCCCAGCATTTT | CASSHGSGGSRSFSNQPQHF | . | . | TRBJ1-5 | TRBV4-1
TGTGCCAGTAAAATTCCGGGGTGGCAGCCCCAGCATTTT | CASKIPGWQPQHF | . | . | TRBJ1-5 | TRBV19
TGTGCCAGCAGTTGGGAGCGCACCGGGGAGCTGTTTTTT | CASSWERTGELFF | few | . | TRBJ2-2 | TRBV27